The clone carrying this T cell receptor (beta chain) was detected ten times or more. What it binds is not known. This specimen comes from a study of identical twins. Study-wide findings and caveats: It was out-of-frame TCR alpha sharing in monozygotic twins that models underestimated. Abundant cord blood beta clonotypes carried fewer insertions; memory repertoires showed none.

All of the donors were Caucasians in good health. The CDR3 totals 14 residues. The V gene lost 6 bases and the J gene lost 1 base, with 8 bases spanning the gap. CDR1 and CDR2 (germline): KGHDR, SFDVKD. MiXCR was run by TCRdb on the 5' RACE reads, yielding one entry per CDR3 protein. This sample has about 660,000 distinct CDR3 sequences, with less than 10% found just once. The sample was also reused in another study, on yellow fever vaccine responses in identical twins. That report notes: Convergence reportedly seemed to mark part of the twins' vaccine T cell response, with personalization marking the rest.

Material: PBMCs. The chain combines TRBV24-1 with TRBJ2-2; D gene unclear. The sequence derives from a woman between 18 and 30 years old in good health. As DNA, the CDR3 is TGTGCCACCAGTTCCCCCAAGAACACCGGGGAGCTGTTTTTT. Amino acids: CATSSPKNTGELFF.